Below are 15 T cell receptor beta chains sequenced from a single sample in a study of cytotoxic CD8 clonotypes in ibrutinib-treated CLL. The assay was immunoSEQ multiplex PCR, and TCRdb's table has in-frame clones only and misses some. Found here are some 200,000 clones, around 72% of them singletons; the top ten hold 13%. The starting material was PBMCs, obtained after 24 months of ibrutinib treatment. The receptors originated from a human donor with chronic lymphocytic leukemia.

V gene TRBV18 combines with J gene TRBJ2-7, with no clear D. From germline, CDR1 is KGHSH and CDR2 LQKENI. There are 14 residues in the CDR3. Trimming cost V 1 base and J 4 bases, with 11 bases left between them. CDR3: CASSPRRSPYEQYF. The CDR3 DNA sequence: TGTGCCAGCTCACCACGAAGGAGTCCGTACGAGCAGTACTTC. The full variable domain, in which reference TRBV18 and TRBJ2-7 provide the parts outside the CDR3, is NAGVMQNPRHLVRRRGQEARLRCSPMKGHSHVYWYRQLPEEGLKFMVYLQKENIIDESGMPKERFSAEFPKEGPSILRIQQVVRGDSAAYFCASSPRRSPYEQYFGPGTRLTVT.

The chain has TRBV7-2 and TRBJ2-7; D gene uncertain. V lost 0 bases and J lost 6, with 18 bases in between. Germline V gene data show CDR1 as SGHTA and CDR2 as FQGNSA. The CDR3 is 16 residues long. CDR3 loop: CASSLAGSWVTVEQYF. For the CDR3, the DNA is TGTGCCAGCAGCTTAGCGGGGTCGTGGGTGACGGTCGAGCAGTACTTC.

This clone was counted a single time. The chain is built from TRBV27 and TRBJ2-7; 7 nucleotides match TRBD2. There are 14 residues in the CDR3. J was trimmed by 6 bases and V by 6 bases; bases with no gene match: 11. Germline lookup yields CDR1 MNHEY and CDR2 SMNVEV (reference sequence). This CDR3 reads CASRLGAAGTEQYF. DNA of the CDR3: TGTGCCAGCAGACTAGGGGCAGCGGGAACCGAGCAGTACTTC.

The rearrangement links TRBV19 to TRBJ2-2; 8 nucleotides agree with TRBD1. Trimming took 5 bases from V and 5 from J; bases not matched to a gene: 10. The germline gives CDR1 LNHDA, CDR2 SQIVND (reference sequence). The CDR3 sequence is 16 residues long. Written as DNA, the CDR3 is TGTGCCAGTAGTCCCTTCCGGACAGGGAATACCGGGGAGCTGTTTTTT. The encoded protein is CASSPFRTGNTGELFF.

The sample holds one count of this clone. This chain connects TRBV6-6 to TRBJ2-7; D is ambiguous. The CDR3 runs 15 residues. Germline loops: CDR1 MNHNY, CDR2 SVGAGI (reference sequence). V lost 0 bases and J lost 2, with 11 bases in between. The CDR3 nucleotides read TGTGCCAGCAGTTACTCGAGGCAGAACCCCTACGAGCAGTACTTC. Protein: CASSYSRQNPYEQYF.

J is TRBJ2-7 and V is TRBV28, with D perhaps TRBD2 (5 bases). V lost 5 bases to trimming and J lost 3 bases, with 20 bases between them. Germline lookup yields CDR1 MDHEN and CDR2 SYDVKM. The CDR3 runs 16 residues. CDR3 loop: CASSLEFLPRDYEQYF. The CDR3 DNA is TGTGCCAGCAGTCTAGAATTCCTCCCTCGGGACTACGAGCAGTACTTC.

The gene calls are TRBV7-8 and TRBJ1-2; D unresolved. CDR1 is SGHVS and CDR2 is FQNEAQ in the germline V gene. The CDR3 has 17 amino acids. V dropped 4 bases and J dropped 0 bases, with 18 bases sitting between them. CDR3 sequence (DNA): TGTGCCAGCAGCTCCTCGGATATTCCATTGACTAACTATGGCTACACCTTC. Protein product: CASSSSDIPLTNYGYTF.

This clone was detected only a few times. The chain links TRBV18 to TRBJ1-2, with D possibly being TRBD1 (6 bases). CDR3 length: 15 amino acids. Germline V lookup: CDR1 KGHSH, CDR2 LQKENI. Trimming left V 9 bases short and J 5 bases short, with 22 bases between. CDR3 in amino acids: CASGATTGKGYGYTF. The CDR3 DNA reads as TGTGCCAGTGGGGCCACCACAGGGAAGGGGTATGGCTACACCTTC. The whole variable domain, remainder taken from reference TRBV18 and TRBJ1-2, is NAGVMQNPRHLVRRRGQEARLRCSPMKGHSHVYWYRQLPEEGLKFMVYLQKENIIDESGMPKERFSAEFPKEGPSILRIQQVVRGDSAAYFCASGATTGKGYGYTFGSGTRLTVV.

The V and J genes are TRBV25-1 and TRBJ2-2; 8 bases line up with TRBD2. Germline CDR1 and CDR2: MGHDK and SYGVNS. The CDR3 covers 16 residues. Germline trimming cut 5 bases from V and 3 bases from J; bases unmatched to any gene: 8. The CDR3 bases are TGTGCCAGCAGTCGGACCGGGACTAGTTACACCGGGGAGCTGTTTTTT. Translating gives CASSRTGTSYTGELFF.

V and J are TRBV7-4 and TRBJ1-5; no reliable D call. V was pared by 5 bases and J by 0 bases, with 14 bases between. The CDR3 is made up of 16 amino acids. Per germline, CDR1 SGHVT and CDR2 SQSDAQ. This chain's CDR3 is CASSQNQWNSNQPQHF. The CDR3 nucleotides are TGTGCCAGCAGCCAAAACCAGTGGAATAGCAATCAGCCCCAGCATTTT. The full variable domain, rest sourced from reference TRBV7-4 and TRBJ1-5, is GAGVSQSPRYKVAKRGRDVALRCDSISGHVTLYWYRQTLGQGSEVLTYSQSDAQRDKSGRPSGRFSAERPERSVSTLKIQRTEQGDSAVYLCASSQNQWNSNQPQHFGDGTRLSIL.

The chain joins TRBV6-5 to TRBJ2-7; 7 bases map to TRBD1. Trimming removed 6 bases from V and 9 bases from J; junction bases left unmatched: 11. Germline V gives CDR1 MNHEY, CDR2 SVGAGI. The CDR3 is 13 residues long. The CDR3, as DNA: TGTGCCAGCAGCCCCGTAAAACAGGGGTCGCAGTACTTC. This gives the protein CASSPVKQGSQYF.

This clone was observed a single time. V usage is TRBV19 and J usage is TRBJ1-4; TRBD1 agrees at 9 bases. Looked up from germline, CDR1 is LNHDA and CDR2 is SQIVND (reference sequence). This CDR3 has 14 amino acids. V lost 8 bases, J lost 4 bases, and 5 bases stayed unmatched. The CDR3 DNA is TGTGCCAGTGCTCGGGACAGGGATAATGAAAAACTGTTTTTT. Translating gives CASARDRDNEKLFF.

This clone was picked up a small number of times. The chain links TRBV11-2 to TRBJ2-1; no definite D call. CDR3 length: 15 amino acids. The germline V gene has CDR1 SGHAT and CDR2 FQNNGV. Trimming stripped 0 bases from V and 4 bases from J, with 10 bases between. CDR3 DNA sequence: TGTGCCAGCAGCTTAGAAACGACACCTTACAATGAGCAGTTCTTC. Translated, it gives CASSLETTPYNEQFF.

DNA for the CDR3: TGTGCCAGCAGCTGGGTTCCAGAGACCTACGAGCAGTACTTC. Translated: CASSWVPETYEQYF. The genes are TRBV5-5 and TRBJ2-7; D unresolved. The CDR3 sequence is 14 residues long. Deletions cut 3 bases from V and 2 bases from J, with 12 bases between. Germline-derived CDR1 and CDR2 are SGHKS and YYEKEE (reference sequence).

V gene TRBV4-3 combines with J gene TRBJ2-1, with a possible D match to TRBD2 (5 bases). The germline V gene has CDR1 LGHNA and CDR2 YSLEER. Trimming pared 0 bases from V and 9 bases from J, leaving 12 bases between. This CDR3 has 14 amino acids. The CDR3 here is CASSQETLAGEQFF. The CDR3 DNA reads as TGCGCCAGCAGCCAAGAAACCCTAGCCGGTGAGCAGTTCTTC.